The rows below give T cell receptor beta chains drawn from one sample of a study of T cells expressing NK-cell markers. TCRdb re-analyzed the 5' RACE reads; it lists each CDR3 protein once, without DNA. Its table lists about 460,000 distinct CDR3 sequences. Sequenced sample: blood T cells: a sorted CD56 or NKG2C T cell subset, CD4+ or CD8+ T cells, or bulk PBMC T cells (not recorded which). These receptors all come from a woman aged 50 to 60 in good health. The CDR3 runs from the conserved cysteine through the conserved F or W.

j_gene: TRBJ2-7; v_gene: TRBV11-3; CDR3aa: CASSVQGIYEQYF
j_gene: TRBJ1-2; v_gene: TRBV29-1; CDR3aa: CSVELPGQARIGYTF
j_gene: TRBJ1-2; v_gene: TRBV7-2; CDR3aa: CASRFPGQDMNYGYTF
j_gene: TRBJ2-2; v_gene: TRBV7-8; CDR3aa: CASSLDIGLTNTGELFF
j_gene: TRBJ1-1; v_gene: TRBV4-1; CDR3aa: CASSHWDRGSANTEAFF
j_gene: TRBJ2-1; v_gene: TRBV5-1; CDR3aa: CASSFSLSNEQFF
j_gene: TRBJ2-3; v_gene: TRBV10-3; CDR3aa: CAISGGPSRKAHF
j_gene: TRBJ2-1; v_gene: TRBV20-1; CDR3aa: CSAPTGGRGYNEQFF
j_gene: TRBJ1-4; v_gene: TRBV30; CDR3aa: CAWSDWDTTNEKLFF
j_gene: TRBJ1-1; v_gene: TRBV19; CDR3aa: CASSIAPGVGTEAFF
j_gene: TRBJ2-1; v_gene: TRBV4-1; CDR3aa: CASSQGARVTYNEQFF
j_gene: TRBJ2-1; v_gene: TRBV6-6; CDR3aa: CASSLRDRVVAYNEQFF
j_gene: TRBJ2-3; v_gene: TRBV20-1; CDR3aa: CSATLLANTDTQYF
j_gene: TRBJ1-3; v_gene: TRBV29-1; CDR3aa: CSVGEGPRSIYF